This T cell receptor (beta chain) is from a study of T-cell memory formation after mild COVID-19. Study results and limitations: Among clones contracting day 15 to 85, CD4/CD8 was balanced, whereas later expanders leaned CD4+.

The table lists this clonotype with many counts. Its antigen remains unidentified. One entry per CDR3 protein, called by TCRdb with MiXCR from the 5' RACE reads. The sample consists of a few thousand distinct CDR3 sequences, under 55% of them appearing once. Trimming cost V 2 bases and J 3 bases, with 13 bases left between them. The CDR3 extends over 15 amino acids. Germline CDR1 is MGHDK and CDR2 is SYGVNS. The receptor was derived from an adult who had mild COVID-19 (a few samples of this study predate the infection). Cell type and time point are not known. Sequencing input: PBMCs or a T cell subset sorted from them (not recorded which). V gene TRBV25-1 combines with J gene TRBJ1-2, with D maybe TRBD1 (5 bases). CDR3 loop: CASSETAEGDYGYTF. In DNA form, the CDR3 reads TGTGCCAGCAGTGAAACTGCAGAAGGGGACTATGGCTACACCTTC.